These 27 T cell receptor beta chains were all obtained from the same sample, sequenced in a study of blood T cell repertoires in COVID-19. Only in-frame clones appear in the TCRdb table, and some are missing; sequencing was by immunoSEQ multiplex PCR. Of about 120,000 clones listed, 85% to 90% are singletons. Material for sequencing was peripheral blood. These receptor sequences come from a woman in her forties or fifties with acute or convalescent COVID-19.

The J gene is TRBJ2-2, the V gene TRBV19, with 10 nucleotides matching TRBD1. Unmatched junction bases numbered 9, after V lost 11 bases and J lost 0 bases. Germline V CDR1 and CDR2: LNHDA, SQIVND (reference sequence). The CDR3 sequence is 16 residues long. In DNA form, the CDR3 reads TGTGCCGTGACAGGGGGCATCCTCGCGAACACCGGGGAGCTGTTTTTT. Amino acids: CAVTGGILANTGELFF.

This clone was observed once. This chain links TRBV7-2 with TRBJ1-1, with D possibly matching TRBD1 (6 bases). V was trimmed by 4 bases and J by 6 bases, leaving 18 bases between them. CDR1 is SGHTA and CDR2 is FQGNSA in the germline V gene. This CDR3 is built from 15 residues. The CDR3 spells CASSSRDIRSAEAFF. CDR3 DNA: TGTGCCAGCAGCTCCCGGGACATCCGAAGCGCTGAAGCTTTCTTT.

The V call is TRBV27, the J call TRBJ1-5; D may be TRBD1 (6 bases). Trimming took 6 bases from V and 5 from J, leaving 14 bases between them. This CDR3 has 14 residues. CDR1 is MNHEY, CDR2 SMNVEV, per germline (reference sequence). In DNA, the CDR3 is TGTGCCAGCAGCCGATGGGGGGGCGATCAGCCCCAGCATTTT. Protein product: CASSRWGGDQPQHF.

The rearrangement links TRBV7-3 to TRBJ2-3; 9 bases map to TRBD2. The CDR3 is made up of 15 amino acids. Germline V CDR1 and CDR2: SGHTA, FQGTGA. The ends lost 5 bases at V and 1 base at J; junction bases unmatched: 4. For the CDR3, the DNA is TGTGCCAGCAGCCAATTAGCGGGGGGCACAGATACGCAGTATTTT. It specifies CASSQLAGGTDTQYF. Supplemented by reference TRBV7-3 and TRBJ2-3, the full variable domain reads GAGVSQTPSNKVTEKGKYVELRCDPISGHTALYWYRQSLGQGPEFLIYFQGTGAADDSGLPNDRFFAVRPEGSVSTLKIQRTERGDSAVYLCASSQLAGGTDTQYFGPGTRLTVL.

This sequence joins TRBV30 and TRBJ1-6; D possibly corresponds to TRBD1 (5 bases). The CDR3 runs 14 residues. V was cut by 0 bases and J by 5 bases, with 8 bases left in between. Germline values: CDR1 GTSNPN, CDR2 SVGIG (reference sequence). As DNA, the CDR3 is TGTGCCTGGAGTGTAAGCAGGGATAATTCACCCCTCCACTTT. This encodes CAWSVSRDNSPLHF.

This sequence joins TRBV12-3 or TRBV12-4 and TRBJ1-2, with 9 positions matching TRBD1. The J segment lost 8 bases and the V segment lost 4 bases, leaving 2 bases of the junction unmatched. The CDR3 length is 12 residues. The DNA of the CDR3 is TGTGCCAGCAGTTACAGGGGGCGAGGCTACACCTTC. Amino acid sequence: CASSYRGRGYTF.

The chain has TRBV6-4 and TRBJ1-3, with D uncertain. Germline CDR1 MRHNA, CDR2 SNTAGT. The V and J ends lost 8 bases and 1 base respectively, with 18 bases between them. The CDR3 has 16 residues. The CDR3 sequence: CASSPQKGVSGNTIYF. DNA for the CDR3: TGTGCCAGCTCCCCCCAGAAAGGAGTGTCTGGAAACACCATATATTTT.

Here the CDR3 reads CASSLTRGGRANYGYTF. The CDR3, as DNA: TGTGCCAGCAGCTTGACCCGAGGAGGGAGGGCTAACTATGGCTACACCTTC. This rearrangement joins TRBV5-6 to TRBJ1-2; D is uncertain. This CDR3 is 17 amino acids long. Trimming removed 1 base at V and 0 bases at J, with 16 bases between. The germline CDR1 and CDR2 sequences are SGHDT and YYEEEE.

V and J are TRBV19 and TRBJ1-1; D is perhaps TRBD1 (5 bases). Per germline, CDR1 LNHDA and CDR2 SQIVND (reference sequence). The CDR3 is made up of 14 amino acids. Deletions cut 5 bases from V and 5 bases from J, with 15 bases between. The CDR3 is CASSSQGKMTEAFF. DNA for the CDR3: TGTGCCAGTAGTTCGCAGGGAAAAATGACTGAAGCTTTCTTT.

This chain links TRBV7-3 with TRBJ2-3, with 9 bases that match TRBD1. The CDR3 length is 14 residues. The junction had 3 bases not matched to a gene; V was cut back by 5 bases and J by 3 bases. Germline assignment: CDR1 SGHTA and CDR2 FQGTGA. The CDR3 DNA is TGTGCCAGCAGCCCGACAGGGGGGACAGATACGCAGTATTTT. It translates to CASSPTGGTDTQYF.

The gene calls are TRBV5-4 and TRBJ2-7, with TRBD2 matching 8 bases. This CDR3 comprises 14 residues. CDR1 and CDR2 from the germline V gene are SGHNT and YYREEE (reference sequence). V trimming: 2 bases; J trimming: 6 bases; junction bases outside the gene matches: 7. This chain's CDR3 is CASSFLGAGGEQYF. The DNA of the CDR3 is TGTGCCAGCAGCTTCCTCGGGGCGGGGGGCGAGCAGTACTTC.

V is TRBV7-9 and J is TRBJ2-5; 7 nucleotides agree with TRBD2. Germline CDR1 reads SEHNR; CDR2 reads FQNEAQ (reference sequence). This CDR3 contains 16 residues. V shed 1 base, J shed 2 bases, and the junction held 7 bases outside the gene matches. CDR3 in DNA: TGTGCCAGCAGCTTAGGGATAGCGGGCCAGCAAGAGACCCAGTACTTC. Its protein product is CASSLGIAGQQETQYF.

The genes are TRBV18 and TRBJ2-2; D unclear. V was clipped by 3 bases and J by 2 bases, with 7 bases between them. The CDR3 is 14 amino acids. Germline assignment: CDR1 KGHSH and CDR2 LQKENI. The CDR3 loop reads CASSPYRNTGELFF. The CDR3 coding sequence is TGTGCCAGCTCACCCTATAGAAACACCGGGGAGCTGTTTTTT. Full variable domain (missing parts from reference TRBV18 and TRBJ2-2): NAGVMQNPRHLVRRRGQEARLRCSPMKGHSHVYWYRQLPEEGLKFMVYLQKENIIDESGMPKERFSAEFPKEGPSILRIQQVVRGDSAAYFCASSPYRNTGELFFGEGSRLTVL.

This clone was counted once. This same CDR3 is encoded by further DNA sequences in the sample. V gene TRBV19 combines with J gene TRBJ1-5; D is undetermined. The CDR3 runs 14 residues. The V end was cut by 3 bases, the J end by 3 bases, with 9 bases between. The germline V gene has CDR1 LNHDA and CDR2 SQIVND (reference sequence). The CDR3 loop is CASSIGGPNQPQHF. In DNA, the CDR3 is TGTGCCAGTAGTATCGGAGGTCCCAATCAGCCCCAGCATTTT.

The chain employs TRBV24-1 and TRBJ2-1, with TRBD2 matching over 8 bases. Germline V CDR1 and CDR2: KGHDR, SFDVKD. The CDR3 length is 16 residues. The J segment lost 0 bases and the V segment lost 4 bases, leaving 4 bases of the junction unmatched. The CDR3 loop reads CATSETSGRSYNEQFF. For the CDR3, the DNA is TGTGCCACCAGTGAAACTAGCGGCCGCTCCTACAATGAGCAGTTCTTC.

The chain combines TRBV3-1 (or the pseudogene TRBV3-2) with TRBJ1-5; D ambiguous. The CDR3 has 15 residues. CDR1 is LGHDT and CDR2 is YNNKEL in the germline V gene (reference sequence). The germline V and J ends were trimmed by 2 bases and 1 base, with 9 bases remaining between them. The CDR3 bases are TGTGCCAGCAGCCAACTGGCGGGGAGCAATCAGCCCCAGCATTTT. Amino acids: CASSQLAGSNQPQHF.

In its sample, this clone was seen once. This sequence joins TRBV6-5 and TRBJ1-1, with D possibly matching TRBD1 (5 bases). The CDR3 sequence is 14 residues long. Germline V gene sequence: CDR1 MNHEY, CDR2 SVGAGI. V lost 0 bases to trimming and J lost 3 bases, with 8 bases between them. The CDR3 region has the DNA TGTGCCAGCAGTTACTCCCAAGGGGACACTGAAGCTTTCTTT. Translation: CASSYSQGDTEAFF.

The CDR3 loop reads CASSQGTQQGIRRYEQYF. In nucleotides, the CDR3 is TGCGCCAGCAGCCAAGGGACGCAACAGGGGATACGACGCTACGAGCAGTACTTC. This chain links TRBV4-3 with TRBJ2-7, with TRBD1 matching over 7 bases. This CDR3 is built from 18 residues. Germline V gene sequence: CDR1 LGHNA, CDR2 YSLEER. J gave up 3 bases and V 1 base, and 15 bases lay outside the gene matches.

The chain uses TRBV19 and TRBJ1-2; TRBD1 matches 7 bases. Germline CDR1 and CDR2: LNHDA and SQIVND (reference sequence). The CDR3 has 14 amino acids. Trimming took 7 bases from V and 2 from J; bases not matched to a gene: 7. The CDR3 loop is CASTRGTVNYGYTF. The CDR3 nucleotides read TGTGCCAGTACCCGAGGGACAGTAAACTATGGCTACACCTTC.

This clone has more than one count but fewer than ten. The chain is built from TRBV6-5 and TRBJ2-7, with TRBD1 identical over 8 bases. J lost 2 bases, V lost 7 bases, and 10 bases had no gene match. The CDR3 loop spans 15 amino acids. Germline V gene lookup returns CDR1 MNHEY and CDR2 SVGAGI. DNA for the CDR3: TGTGCCAGCAATACGATGACAGGGGCAACCTACGAGCAGTACTTC. Translation gives CASNTMTGATYEQYF.

The gene calls are TRBV3-1 (or the pseudogene TRBV3-2) and TRBJ2-1; 7 bases are a match to TRBD2. J gave up 0 bases and V 1 base, and 9 bases lay outside the gene matches. This CDR3 has 18 residues. Germline V gene data show CDR1 as LGHDT and CDR2 as YNNKEL (reference sequence). The CDR3 DNA reads as TGTGCCAGCAGCCAAGTAGGGCTAGCGGCGAGCTCCTACAATGAGCAGTTCTTC. It specifies CASSQVGLAASSYNEQFF.

This clone was seen only once. The chain carries TRBV5-5 and TRBJ2-6, with D tentatively TRBD1 (5 bases). The CDR3 loop spans 17 amino acids. Germline assignment: CDR1 SGHKS and CDR2 YYEKEE (reference sequence). Trimming removed 4 bases from V and 0 bases from J, with 14 bases in between. CDR3 sequence reads: CASSPTDSTSGANVLTF. CDR3 bases: TGTGCCAGCAGCCCTACCGACAGCACCTCTGGGGCCAACGTCCTGACTTTC.

This chain uses TRBV6-2 or TRBV6-3 with TRBJ2-7, with TRBD2 identical over 8 bases. Trimming removed 5 bases from V and 1 base from J; junction bases left unmatched: 10. Germline CDR1 is MNHEY and CDR2 is SVGEGT. This CDR3 is 16 amino acids long. CDR3 protein: CASSPESGSGSYEQYF. CDR3 nucleotide sequence: TGTGCCAGCAGTCCGGAGAGCGGGAGTGGGTCCTACGAGCAGTACTTC.

This chain links TRBV30 with TRBJ2-2, with D uncertain. This CDR3 has 13 residues. V shed 3 bases and J shed 7 bases, with 12 bases lying between them. Germline V gene sequence: CDR1 GTSNPN, CDR2 SVGIG (reference sequence). For the CDR3, the DNA is TGTGCCTGGAGGTGGGCCCCCGGCGGGGAGCTGTTTTTT. Translation: CAWRWAPGGELFF.

This clone has a handful of counts. J is TRBJ2-2 and V is TRBV9, with D tentatively TRBD1 (6 bases). Trimming left V 1 base short and J 7 bases short, with 17 bases between. The CDR3 sequence is 16 residues long. Germline V lookup: CDR1 SGDLS, CDR2 YYNGEE. DNA of the CDR3: TGTGCCAGCAGCGTAAGAGTCGAGAGAGGGGGCGGGGAGCTGTTTTTT. It yields the protein CASSVRVERGGGELFF.

V usage is TRBV29-1 and J usage is TRBJ1-2, with a weak D call TRBD1 (5 bases). Trimming took 5 bases from V and 6 from J, leaving 7 bases between them. There are 10 residues in the CDR3. Germline V gene sequence: CDR1 SQVTM, CDR2 ANQGSEA. CDR3 sequence reads: CSVLGDGYTF. CDR3 DNA: TGCAGCGTTTTAGGGGATGGCTACACCTTC.

This chain joins TRBV30 and TRBJ2-3; tentative D call: TRBD1 (5 bases). Trimming shortened V by 1 base and J by 5 bases, and 7 bases separated the two germline ends. CDR1 is GTSNPN, CDR2 SVGIG, per germline (reference sequence). The length of the CDR3 is 12 residues. Written as DNA, the CDR3 is TGTGCCTGGAGTGAAAGGGGAGATACGCAGTATTTT. It codes for CAWSERGDTQYF.